This is a list of T cell receptor beta chains from one sample in a study of blood T cell repertoires in COVID-19. Libraries were prepared by immunoSEQ multiplex PCR; TCRdb keeps only in-frame clonotypes and omits some of them. The sample lists approximately 240,000 clones; approximately 80% were seen once. The sequenced sample consisted of peripheral blood. The receptors come from a woman between 40 and 50 years old with active or convalescent COVID-19. CDR3s include the opening cysteine and the closing phenylalanine or tryptophan. Fields, in order: V gene, D gene, clone size, J gene, CDR3 DNA, CDR3 protein. The D gene is left open where the match is weak. Clone size is stated in some rows and not others, as once, few, many or a class when expanded.

>TRBV6-1|TRBD1|.|TRBJ1-2
TGTGCCAGCAGTGAAGTTGGGACAGCCGCTATGGGCTACACCTTC
CASSEVGTAAMGYTF
>TRBV5-1|.|.|TRBJ1-2
TGCGCCAGCAGCTTGGGAGGGCTCGGCTATGGCTACACCTTC
CASSLGGLGYGYTF
>TRBV11-2|TRBD1|.|TRBJ2-5
TGTGCCAGCAGCTTGGGACAGACTGGGACCCAGTACTTC
CASSLGQTGTQYF
>TRBV5-1|.|.|TRBJ2-2
TGCGCCAGCAGCTTAAGGCGGGGCGGGGAGCTGTTTTTT
CASSLRRGGELFF
>TRBV19|.|.|TRBJ1-1
TGTGCCAGTAGTGCCGGGGAGGGCCTACCTAATGAAGCTTTCTTT
CASSAGEGLPNEAFF
>TRBV6-5|TRBD1|.|TRBJ1-5
TGTGCCAGCACCGGGACAGGAAATCAGCCCCAGCATTTT
CASTGTGNQPQHF
>TRBV7-2|.|.|TRBJ1-1
TGTGCCAGCAGCTTACCCCTCGAGGATGGCACTGAAGCTTTCTTT
CASSLPLEDGTEAFF
>TRBV5-4|.|.|TRBJ1-3
TGTGCCAGCAGCATAGACAGCTCTGGAAACACCATATATTTT
CASSIDSSGNTIYF
>TRBV9|TRBD1|.|TRBJ2-7
TGTGCCAGCAGCGTGGGGCGCGGACAGGCGGGCTACGAGCAGTACTTC
CASSVGRGQAGYEQYF
>TRBV19|.|.|TRBJ2-5
TGTGCCAGTAGTATCGGCCAGAGGGAGACCCAGTACTTC
CASSIGQRETQYF
>TRBV29-1|.|once|TRBJ1-1
TGCAGCGTCCCACAGGGATCGAACACTGAAGCTTTCTTT
CSVPQGSNTEAFF
>TRBV7-8|TRBD2|.|TRBJ2-1
TGTGCCAGCAGCTTAGCGGGCGGGGGGGCCGGAAATGAGCAGTTCTTC
CASSLAGGGAGNEQFF
>TRBV7-9|.|.|TRBJ2-3
TGTGCCAGCAGCAATACCAGGGTAGGGTTAGATACGCAGTATTTT
CASSNTRVGLDTQYF
>TRBV7-2|TRBD1|.|TRBJ1-2
TGTGCCAGCAGCTTAGTATTGAGGGACAGCGGCTACACCTTC
CASSLVLRDSGYTF
>TRBV6-1|TRBD1|few|TRBJ1-4
TGTGCCAGCAGTGAGACAGGGAATAATGAAAAACTGTTTTTT
CASSETGNNEKLFF